Shown below are 19 T cell receptor beta chains from a single sample sequenced in a study of OX40 agonist ivuxolimab in advanced cancers. Produced via immunoSEQ multiplex PCR; TCRdb's table is partial and in-frame only. The repertoire includes roughly 38,000 clones, roughly 82% of them detected once, and 1.9% sits in the top ten. The starting material was CD4+ or CD8+ T cells sorted from blood, obtained in a trial of the OX40 agonist ivuxolimab. Receptors originate from an adult with an advanced solid tumor such as melanoma, head and neck, liver or kidney cancer.

Points on this clone: The identical CDR3 is also encoded by other nucleotide sequences in the sample. The chain recombines TRBV6-5 with TRBJ1-2; D is uncertain. The CDR3 is 14 residues long. Trimming pared 2 bases from V and 4 bases from J, leaving 11 bases between. The germline V gene has CDR1 MNHEY and CDR2 SVGAGI. The CDR3 loop is CASSYDNSFYGYTF. The CDR3 DNA is TGTGCCAGCAGTTACGACAACAGCTTCTATGGCTACACCTTC.

The V call is TRBV29-1, the J call TRBJ2-1; D is unresolved. The CDR3 covers 13 residues. CDR1 SQVTM and CDR2 ANQGSEA come from the germline V gene. Deletions cut 4 bases from V and 4 bases from J, with 11 bases between. The CDR3 here is CSVAARDYNEQFF. For the CDR3, the DNA is TGCAGCGTTGCGGCTAGAGATTACAATGAGCAGTTCTTC.

The genes are TRBV6-1 and TRBJ2-5; possibly TRBD1 or TRBD2 for D (5 bases each). The CDR3 runs to 17 residues. Germline CDR1 is MNHNS and CDR2 is SASEGT. Deletions cut 2 bases from V and 4 bases from J, with 20 bases between. The CDR3 DNA is TGTGCCAGCAGTGAACCGGCCGGCAGAGGGGTCGGAGAGACCCAGTACTTC. Translation: CASSEPAGRGVGETQYF.

This chain links TRBV5-6 with TRBJ2-1; D may be TRBD1 (6 bases). CDR3 length: 16 amino acids. Germline V gives CDR1 SGHDT, CDR2 YYEEEE. Deletions cut 5 bases from V and 0 bases from J, with 15 bases between. This CDR3 reads CASSLQGTPSYNEQFF. Here the CDR3 DNA reads TGTGCCAGCAGTTTACAGGGAACCCCCTCCTACAATGAGCAGTTCTTC.

The chain couples TRBV11-2 to TRBJ2-4; no firm D call. Trimming pared 0 bases from V and 1 base from J, leaving 7 bases between. The germline gives CDR1 SGHAT, CDR2 FQNNGV. CDR3 length equals 15 residues. For the CDR3, the DNA is TGTGCCAGCAGCTTAGACGGCGCGGCCAAAAACATTCAGTACTTC. Amino acids: CASSLDGAAKNIQYF.

This clone occurred a few times. This chain joins TRBV18 and TRBJ1-5; tentative D call: TRBD1 (5 bases). The CDR3 has 19 residues. Trimming took 2 bases from V and 0 from J, leaving 20 bases between them. CDR1 is KGHSH and CDR2 is LQKENI in the germline V gene. The CDR3 DNA follows: TGTGCCAGCTCACCAAGTAGTACAGGCCCGTTAGGTAGCAATCAGCCCCAGCATTTT. Translated: CASSPSSTGPLGSNQPQHF.

This chain joins TRBV4-2 and TRBJ1-5; D unresolved. The V end lost 1 base, the J end lost 7 bases, and 11 bases lay between the germline ends. Per the germline V gene, CDR1 is LGHNA and CDR2 is YNFKEQ. The CDR3 runs to 14 residues. CDR3 region: CASSQAAGYQPQHF. DNA of the CDR3: TGTGCCAGCAGCCAAGCTGCCGGATACCAGCCCCAGCATTTT.

V and J are TRBV2 and TRBJ2-1; 9 bases are a match to TRBD2. The CDR3 length is 15 residues. The ends lost 6 bases at V and 6 bases at J; junction bases unmatched: 9. Germline CDR1 SNHLY, CDR2 FYNNEI. The CDR3 DNA reads TGTGCCAGCAGAAATGAGCGGGGGGCCACCAATGAGCAGTTCTTC. Encoded protein: CASRNERGATNEQFF.

The CDR3 DNA sequence: TGTGCCAGCAGACACGGGACTAGCGGCAATGAGCAGTTCTTC. It yields the protein CASRHGTSGNEQFF. The chain joins TRBV2 to TRBJ2-1; 11 bases are a match to TRBD2. The length of the CDR3 is 14 residues. Germline CDR1 reads SNHLY; CDR2 reads FYNNEI. V shed 6 bases and J 6 bases; nucleotides not matched to a gene: 4.

Only a few counts were recorded for this clone. The chain is built from TRBV12-5 and TRBJ1-5; no clear D gene. Trimming took off 7 bases at V and 6 bases at J, with 10 bases between the two ends. Germline CDR1 LGHNT, CDR2 FRNRAP. The CDR3 loop spans 12 amino acids. Here the CDR3 DNA reads TGTGCTAGTGACGATGGGATTCAGCCCCAGCATTTT. This encodes CASDDGIQPQHF.

Comment on this clone: One end of the junction fails to match germline, which may point to a read error. The chain couples TRBV20-1 to TRBJ2-7; no clear D gene. This CDR3 is built from 11 residues. Germline V lookup: CDR1 DFQATT, CDR2 SNEGSKA (reference sequence). This CDR3 is CSAPKGYERYF. The CDR3 DNA follows: TGCAGTGCTCCGAAAGGGTACGAGCGGTACTTC.

The chain joins TRBV9 to TRBJ2-7; D gene ambiguous. The CDR3 is 15 amino acids. Trimming cost V 0 bases and J 2 bases, with 12 bases left between them. Germline V CDR1 and CDR2: SGDLS, YYNGEE. In nucleotides, the CDR3 is TGTGCCAGCAGCGTAGGACACACTGGTACCTACGAGCAGTACTTC. It is translated as CASSVGHTGTYEQYF.

This chain's CDR3 is CASTKGGSLLPEQYF. The DNA for the CDR3 is TGTGCCAGCACCAAAGGGGGCAGCCTCCTCCCCGAGCAGTACTTC. This rearrangement joins TRBV28 to TRBJ2-7, with 7 bases lining up with TRBD1. This CDR3 contains 15 residues. V lost 7 bases, J lost 6 bases, and 15 bases stayed unmatched. In germline, CDR1 is MDHEN, CDR2 SYDVKM.

V usage is TRBV6-4 and J usage is TRBJ2-2; D is unresolved. Germline CDR1 reads MRHNA; CDR2 reads SNTAGT. Trimming removed 4 bases from V and 3 bases from J, with 6 bases in between. CDR3 length: 13 residues. CDR3 loop: CASSVADTGELFF. The DNA of the CDR3 is TGTGCCAGCAGTGTGGCGGACACCGGGGAGCTGTTTTTT.

V is TRBV11-1 and J is TRBJ2-3, with D perhaps matching TRBD1 or TRBD2 (5 bases each). CDR1 is SGHAT, CDR2 FQDESV, per germline (reference sequence). V was cut by 5 bases and J by 1 base, with 22 bases left in between. The length of the CDR3 is 18 residues. CDR3 nucleotides: TGTGCCAGCAGCAAGGCACCGGGACGGCCTTCGGGCACAGATACGCAGTATTTT. Amino acid sequence: CASSKAPGRPSGTDTQYF.

This rearrangement joins TRBV14 to TRBJ1-1; 7 bases are shared with TRBD1. The germline V gene encodes CDR1 SGHDN and CDR2 FVKESK. Unmatched junction bases numbered 4, after V lost 1 base and J lost 2 bases. The CDR3 runs to 15 residues. The CDR3 DNA is TGTGCCAGCAGCCAAGGACAGGGATACAACACTGAAGCTTTCTTT. Protein sequence: CASSQGQGYNTEAFF.

V gene TRBV6-6 combines with J gene TRBJ1-1, with D unresolved. Germline CDR1 is MNHNY and CDR2 is SVGAGI (reference sequence). Trimming took 2 bases from V and 1 from J, leaving 5 bases between them. This CDR3 spans 13 amino acids. The CDR3 bases are TGTGCCAGCAGTTACCCCGGGAACACTGAAGCTTTCTTT. Amino acids: CASSYPGNTEAFF.

This CDR3 is CASSLSVTLSGNTIYF. CDR3 coding DNA: TGTGCCAGCAGCTTGTCGGTTACGCTCTCTGGAAACACCATATATTTT. The rearrangement joins TRBV7-9 to TRBJ1-3; D call uncertain. Germline values: CDR1 SEHNR, CDR2 FQNEAQ (reference sequence). V lost 3 bases and J lost 0, with 12 bases in between. The CDR3 spans 16 residues.

This chain connects TRBV7-9 to TRBJ2-5; tentative D call: TRBD2 (6 bases). Trimming pared 4 bases from V and 2 bases from J, leaving 11 bases between. The germline gives CDR1 SEHNR, CDR2 FQNEAQ (reference sequence). The CDR3 extends over 14 amino acids. The DNA of the CDR3 is TGTGCCAGCAGCTCCCTAGCGCTACAAGAGACCCAGTACTTC. Its translation: CASSSLALQETQYF.